The source of this TCR beta chain is a study of T cell changes during pregnancy in multiple sclerosis (dated by TCRdb to the late 2010s). In terms of the full investigation: The study looked at changes in the T cell repertoire across pregnancy in women with multiple sclerosis.

CDR1 and CDR2 are drawn from the germline V gene: MDHEN, SYDVKM. The trim is 5 bases for V and 2 bases for J, with a gap of 3 bases between the germline ends. The CDR3 runs 11 residues from the cysteine to the phenylalanine. Here the CDR3 DNA is all that survives: 33 bases in frame from base 1. The protocol used for the library was the immunoSEQ multiplex PCR assay. Entries here come from immuneACCESS through TCRdb and include only in-frame sequences with V and J called. Some clones fail to appear in such tables; in the studies checked, an unresolved V gene covers under half of the shortfall, and the cause of the remainder is unknown. Counted in this sample were about 92,000 clones; 80% to 95% of them appeared once. The ten largest clones take up 2.6% of the sample. As concerns this clone: Its binding antigen is unknown. Base quality data are lacking; no much larger clone is found one base away.

The source of this sequence is a female donor with multiple sclerosis, enrolled in a pregnancy study. The chain couples TRBV28 to TRBJ1-1; the D gene remains uncertain. Source: peripheral blood, taken in the first trimester of pregnancy. Read as DNA, the sequence is TGTGCCAGCAGTCATAACACTGAAGCTTTCTTT. It specifies CASSHNTEAFF. With all but the CDR3 taken from the reference TRBV28 and TRBJ1-1 genes, the full variable domain is: DVKVTQSSRYLVKRTGEKVFLECVQDMDHENMFWYRQDPGLGLRLIYFSYDVKMKEKGDIPEGYSVSREKKERFSLILESASTNQTSMYLCASSHNTEAFFGQGTRLTVV.